This is a list of T cell receptor beta chains from one sample in a study of blood T cell repertoires in COVID-19. Clones were read by immunoSEQ multiplex PCR, and TCRdb kept only the in-frame ones, dropping some. In the table there are roughly 100,000 clones, 84% of which are singletons. What was sequenced was peripheral blood. The receptor set was obtained from a human donor in a cohort sampled during active or convalescent COVID-19. CDR3s include the opening cysteine and the closing phenylalanine or tryptophan. Fields, in order: V gene, J gene, D gene, clone size, CDR3 DNA, CDR3 protein. D genes are given only for firm matches. Not all rows give a size; the values are once, few, many and, for expanded clones, a class.

V: TRBV18
J: TRBJ2-1
D: NA
size: NA
DNA: TGTGCCAGCTCACCACCTTTTTCCCTCGGCGGGGACCCTAATGAGCAGTTCTTC
CDR3: CASSPPFSLGGDPNEQFF

V: TRBV4-1
J: TRBJ1-5
D: TRBD1
size: NA
DNA: TGCGCCAGCAGCCAAGTGGGGGGACAGAGCAATCAGCCCCAGCATTTT
CDR3: CASSQVGGQSNQPQHF

V: TRBV28
J: TRBJ2-7
D: NA
size: NA
DNA: TGTGCCAGCAGCTTTAACAGGGAATGGGACGAGCAGTACTTC
CDR3: CASSFNREWDEQYF

V: TRBV5-1
J: TRBJ1-1
D: NA
size: NA
DNA: TGCGCCAGCAGCTTTCGGGGGGAAGGCACTGAAGCTTTCTTT
CDR3: CASSFRGEGTEAFF

V: TRBV7-2
J: TRBJ1-1
D: NA
size: NA
DNA: TGTGCCAGCAGTGACAACTTCGGTTTCGCTGAAGCTTTCTTT
CDR3: CASSDNFGFAEAFF

V: TRBV7-9
J: TRBJ1-4
D: TRBD1
size: NA
DNA: TGTGCCAGCAGCCTACCCAGGGGGGCATCAACTAATGAAAAACTGTTTTTT
CDR3: CASSLPRGASTNEKLFF

V: TRBV5-6
J: TRBJ1-1
D: NA
size: NA
DNA: TGTGCCAGCAGCTTCAGGGCCAACACTGAAGCTTTCTTT
CDR3: CASSFRANTEAFF

V: TRBV5-1
J: TRBJ1-4
D: NA
size: NA
DNA: TGCGCCAGCAGCGGGAGTCTGAGAGGGCATGAAAAACTGTTTTTT
CDR3: CASSGSLRGHEKLFF

V: TRBV12-3/TRBV12-4
J: TRBJ2-7
D: TRBD1
size: NA
DNA: TGTGCCAGCAGATCGGGACAGGGTTATGAGCAGTACTTC
CDR3: CASRSGQGYEQYF

V: TRBV12-3/TRBV12-4
J: TRBJ1-2
D: NA
size: NA
DNA: TGTGCCAGCAGTTATTTGGGGCCCAAGGGCTACACCTTC
CDR3: CASSYLGPKGYTF

V: TRBV24-1
J: TRBJ2-3
D: NA
size: NA
DNA: TGTGCCACCGAAGGTCGGGTTGATACGCAGTATTTT
CDR3: CATEGRVDTQYF

V: TRBV30
J: TRBJ1-6
D: NA
size: NA
DNA: TGTGCCTGGTGGCCCAAGACAGGTGCCAATTCACCCCTCCACTTT
CDR3: CAWWPKTGANSPLHF

V: TRBV28
J: TRBJ1-2
D: NA
size: NA
DNA: TGTGCCAGCAGTTTTTTAGGCGGTGGCTACACCTTC
CDR3: CASSFLGGGYTF

V: TRBV2
J: TRBJ1-2
D: TRBD1
size: NA
DNA: TGTGCCAGCAGCCCTCCGCAGGGGGGTCGGGGCTACACCTTC
CDR3: CASSPPQGGRGYTF

V: TRBV2
J: TRBJ1-1
D: TRBD1
size: few
DNA: TGTGCCAGCAACCGACAGGGCCGAGGTACTGAAGCTTTCTTT
CDR3: CASNRQGRGTEAFF

V: TRBV6-5
J: TRBJ1-2
D: NA
size: NA
DNA: TGTGCCAGCAGTTACGTGGGAGGAATCGGCTATGGCTACACCTTC
CDR3: CASSYVGGIGYGYTF

V: TRBV10-3
J: TRBJ2-2
D: NA
size: few
DNA: TGTGCCACAGAGGTTGGGTGGGTTGCGAACACCGGGGAGCTGTTTTTT
CDR3: CATEVGWVANTGELFF

V: TRBV7-2
J: TRBJ2-2
D: NA
size: NA
DNA: TGTGCCAGCAGCCGCAGGGTAGGCACCGGGGAGCTGTTTTTT
CDR3: CASSRRVGTGELFF

V: TRBV2
J: TRBJ2-2
D: TRBD1
size: NA
DNA: TGTGCCAGCAGGGGATTAACAGGGGTCGGGGAGCTGTTTTTT
CDR3: CASRGLTGVGELFF

V: TRBV9
J: TRBJ2-3
D: TRBD2
size: NA
DNA: TGTGCCAGCAGCGTAAAACTAGCGGGGGGGCAGGATACGCAGTATTTT
CDR3: CASSVKLAGGQDTQYF

V: TRBV11-2
J: TRBJ1-1
D: NA
size: few
DNA: TGTGCCAGCAGCTTAAGCGGGACCGAAGCTTTCTTT
CDR3: CASSLSGTEAFF

V: TRBV10-3
J: TRBJ1-2
D: TRBD1
size: NA
DNA: TGTGCCATCAGCCCGGACAGGGACTATGGCTACACCTTC
CDR3: CAISPDRDYGYTF

V: TRBV19
J: TRBJ2-5
D: NA
size: once
DNA: TGTGCCAGTAGTATAGGACAGTTCAGGGAGACCCAGTACTTC
CDR3: CASSIGQFRETQYF

V: TRBV11-2
J: TRBJ1-6
D: NA
size: NA
DNA: TGTGCCACCGCGTTGAAGGGTGGGAGCTCCTATAATTCACCCCTCCACTTT
CDR3: CATALKGGSSYNSPLHF

V: TRBV7-9
J: TRBJ2-1
D: NA
size: NA
DNA: TGTGCCAGCAGCTCTTCTAAACTTACAGTGGTCCGATACAATGAGCAGTTCTTC
CDR3: CASSSSKLTVVRYNEQFF

V: TRBV14
J: TRBJ1-2
D: NA
size: NA
DNA: TGTGCCAGCAGCCAAGATGCGGGCAGTTTAAATGGCTACACCTTC
CDR3: CASSQDAGSLNGYTF

V: TRBV7-3
J: TRBJ2-1
D: TRBD1
size: few
DNA: TGTGCCAGCAGCTTAAGTTCGGGACAGCACAATGAGCAGTTCTTC
CDR3: CASSLSSGQHNEQFF

V: TRBV6-5
J: TRBJ1-3
D: TRBD1
size: NA
DNA: TGTGCCAGCAGCAATTCCCCCGGGACAGGGGGCTATAGGTATTTT
CDR3: CASSNSPGTGGYRYF

V: TRBV5-1
J: TRBJ2-7
D: TRBD2
size: few
DNA: TGCGCCAGCAGCCACGGGACTAGCGGGTTCTACGAGCAGTACTTC
CDR3: CASSHGTSGFYEQYF

V: TRBV5-6
J: TRBJ1-1
D: NA
size: NA
DNA: TGTGCCAGCAGCTTGGCCGGACAGACGATGAACACTGAAGCTTTCTTT
CDR3: CASSLAGQTMNTEAFF

V: TRBV6-5
J: TRBJ1-2
D: TRBD1
size: NA
DNA: TGTGCCAGCAGTCCTCGACAGGGGACAAACTATGGCTACACCTTC
CDR3: CASSPRQGTNYGYTF

V: TRBV18
J: TRBJ1-1
D: NA
size: once
DNA: TGTGCCAGCTCACCACCGTCAGTCTACACTGAAGCTTTCTTT
CDR3: CASSPPSVYTEAFF